This T cell receptor beta chain was retrieved from a study of vaccination effects on CD4 cells after COVID-19. Study-level points and caveats: Researchers report that only 1 of 255 vaccine-induced clones in healthy vaccinees cross-reacted with common cold coronaviruses. Both infection-induced and vaccine-induced clones contracted markedly at late post-vaccination timepoints.

V dropped 5 bases and J dropped 4; count of bases not matched to a gene: 4. CDR1 and CDR2 from the germline V gene are MRHNA and SNTAGT. The CDR3 is 14 amino acids. A remark on this clone: Its antigen remains unknown.

Before sequencing took place, the ViraFEST assay used viral peptide pools to expand antigen-specific CD4+ T cells. Following 10 days of culture, CD4+ T cells were isolated. Vaccine recipients lacked prior SARS-CoV-2 infection and had negative nucleocapsid antibodies. It was with around 10 IU/ml IL-2 and around 10 ug/ml peptides that some 2 million PBMC per well were cultured. On both days 3 and 7, half of the culture medium was replaced with IL-2 medium. The assay was immunoSEQ multiplex PCR, and TCRdb's table has in-frame clones only and misses some. Of about 52,000 clones in the sample, 75% to 85% were seen once.

The specimen comprised CD4+ T cells from PBMCs cultured with HCoV-OC43 spike peptides, sampled before COVID-19 vaccination. Noted subset: HCoV-OC43 spike overlapping peptide pool stimulation. This TCR came from a human donor who received a COVID-19 vaccine. This rearrangement joins TRBV6-4 to TRBJ2-5, with 10 bases fitting TRBD2. Here the CDR3 DNA reads TGTGCCAGCAGTATAGTAGCGGGGGGAGAGACCCAGTACTTC. Its protein product is CASSIVAGGETQYF.